The 23 T cell receptor beta chains presented below share a single source sample, sequenced in a study of blood T cell repertoires in COVID-19. Data came from immunoSEQ multiplex PCR; TCRdb stores just in-frame clones and leaves some out. The data contain about 140,000 clones, 81% of them singletons. Sequences were obtained from peripheral blood. The receptors derive from a human donor in a cohort sampled during active COVID-19.

The J gene is TRBJ2-5, the V gene TRBV6-1; D is possibly TRBD1 (6 bases). Between the trimmed V and J ends, which lost 1 base and 0 bases, there was a span of 12 bases. The CDR3 extends over 16 amino acids. In germline, CDR1 is MNHNS, CDR2 SASEGT. The CDR3 spells CASSEGGTMYQETQYF. CDR3 nucleotides: TGTGCCAGCAGTGAAGGGGGGACAATGTACCAAGAGACCCAGTACTTC.

This sequence joins TRBV7-3 and TRBJ1-2; possibly TRBD1 for D (5 bases). V was trimmed by 2 bases and J by 5 bases, leaving 12 bases between them. The CDR3 consists of 14 residues. CDR1 SGHTA and CDR2 FQGTGA come from the germline V gene. CDR3 protein: CASSLEAGQYGYTF. In DNA form, the CDR3 reads TGTGCCAGCAGCTTAGAGGCAGGGCAGTATGGCTACACCTTC.

This chain joins TRBV4-3 and TRBJ2-1; 10 nucleotides align to TRBD2. The J segment lost 7 bases and the V segment lost 3 bases, leaving 6 bases of the junction unmatched. Germline V gene lookup returns CDR1 LGHNA and CDR2 YSLEER. The CDR3 runs to 15 residues. This CDR3 is CASSQLAGVRNEQFF. DNA for the CDR3: TGCGCCAGCAGCCAGCTAGCGGGAGTACGGAATGAGCAGTTCTTC.

The chain combines TRBV28 with TRBJ2-5, with 11 bases lining up with TRBD1. CDR1 MDHEN and CDR2 SYDVKM come from the germline V gene. CDR3 length: 15 residues. The V segment lost 6 bases and the J segment 5 bases; nucleotides outside the gene matches: 8. The CDR3 DNA reads as TGTGCCAGCAGAATAGGACAGGGGGCCTGGGAGACCCAGTACTTC. Its translation: CASRIGQGAWETQYF.

The rearrangement links TRBV3-1 (or the pseudogene TRBV3-2) to TRBJ2-3, with 9 bases aligning to TRBD2. With 3 bases clipped from V and 4 bases from J, the junction kept 8 bases outside the gene matches. The CDR3 length is 16 residues. Germline values: CDR1 LGHDT, CDR2 YNNKEL (reference sequence). CDR3 DNA: TGTGCCAGCAGCCAGTGGATAGCGGGAGTGGCAGATACGCAGTATTTT. Translation gives CASSQWIAGVADTQYF.

The gene calls are TRBV7-9 and TRBJ2-7; tentatively, D is TRBD1 (6 bases). With 7 bases removed from V and 5 bases from J, the gap between germline ends came to 15 bases. Germline assignment: CDR1 SEHNR and CDR2 FQNEAQ (reference sequence). CDR3 length equals 13 residues. CDR3 in amino acids: CASTRGSGDEQYF. The CDR3 region has the DNA TGTGCCAGCACCAGAGGATCAGGGGACGAGCAGTACTTC.

The V gene is TRBV28, the J gene TRBJ2-7, with D possibly being TRBD1 (5 bases). Germline loops: CDR1 MDHEN, CDR2 SYDVKM. The V gene lost 3 bases and the J gene lost 1 base, with 13 bases spanning the gap. The CDR3 loop spans 15 amino acids. The DNA of the CDR3 is TGTGCCAGCAGTTTGGGGCCAGCCCGTTCCTACGAGCAGTACTTC. Protein sequence: CASSLGPARSYEQYF. The whole variable domain, filled in from reference TRBV28 and TRBJ2-7, reads DVKVTQSSRYLVKRTGEKVFLECVQDMDHENMFWYRQDPGLGLRLIYFSYDVKMKEKGDIPEGYSVSREKKERFSLILESASTNQTSMYLCASSLGPARSYEQYFGPGTRLTVT.

This clone was observed a few times. This chain joins TRBV19 and TRBJ1-6; TRBD1 agrees at 7 bases. From germline, CDR1 is LNHDA and CDR2 SQIVND (reference sequence). This CDR3 has 17 amino acids. V trimming: 4 bases; J trimming: 0 bases; junction bases outside the gene matches: 6. The DNA of the CDR3 is TGTGCCAGTAGTACCGACAGGGTCAGCTCCTATAATTCACCCCTCCACTTT. This translates into CASSTDRVSSYNSPLHF.

The chain employs TRBV27 and TRBJ2-5; 7 bases map to TRBD2. The CDR3 is 16 residues long. The trim removed 2 bases at V and 5 bases at J, leaving 11 bases unmatched. Per germline, CDR1 MNHEY and CDR2 SMNVEV (reference sequence). CDR3 in amino acids: CASSLMPSGGWETQYF. In nucleotides, the CDR3 is TGTGCCAGCAGTTTAATGCCTAGCGGAGGGTGGGAGACCCAGTACTTC.

The V and J genes are TRBV2 and TRBJ2-7; 7 nucleotides agree with TRBD2. Germline V gene sequence: CDR1 SNHLY, CDR2 FYNNEI. The CDR3 spans 14 residues. The V segment lost 7 bases and the J segment 5 bases; nucleotides outside the gene matches: 11. For the CDR3, the DNA is TGTGCCAGCAAAGAGGGACTATCTGGCAACGAGCAGTACTTC. Translation: CASKEGLSGNEQYF.

The V gene is TRBV28, the J gene TRBJ1-2, with TRBD1 identical over 8 bases. The length of the CDR3 is 14 residues. Germline values: CDR1 MDHEN, CDR2 SYDVKM. Germline trimming cut 4 bases from V and 5 bases from J; bases unmatched to any gene: 6. DNA of the CDR3: TGTGCCAGCAGTTCCACTCGACAGGGGTATGGCTACACCTTC. Protein: CASSSTRQGYGYTF.

J is TRBJ2-6 and V is TRBV3-1 (or the pseudogene TRBV3-2); 7 bases match TRBD1. CDR3 length: 19 residues. V shed 7 bases, J shed 0 bases, and the junction held 15 bases outside the gene matches. Germline V lookup: CDR1 LGHDT, CDR2 YNNKEL (reference sequence). The CDR3 protein is CASTIDHRGYYSGANVLTF. Here the CDR3 DNA reads TGTGCCAGCACCATAGACCACAGGGGATACTACTCTGGGGCCAACGTCCTGACTTTC.

V usage is TRBV7-8 and J usage is TRBJ2-6; maybe TRBD1 (6 bases). Trimming cost V 5 bases and J 0 bases, with 14 bases left between them. The CDR3 loop spans 17 amino acids. CDR1 SGHVS and CDR2 FQNEAQ come from the germline V gene. The DNA of the CDR3 is TGTGCCAGCAGCGCTCGACAGGATCTCTCTGGGGCCAACGTCCTGACTTTC. Amino acid sequence: CASSARQDLSGANVLTF.

The chain carries TRBV28 and TRBJ2-2; 8 positions agree with TRBD1. CDR3 size: 16 residues. Trimming took 6 bases from V and 1 from J; bases not matched to a gene: 7. The V gene's germline CDR1 is MDHEN and CDR2 SYDVKM. In nucleotides, the CDR3 is TGTGCCAGCAGCCCCGGAGGGACAGGGAACACCGGGGAGCTGTTTTTT. Its translation is CASSPGGTGNTGELFF.

The rearrangement joins TRBV18 to TRBJ2-5, with D tentatively TRBD2 (5 bases). The CDR3 runs to 13 residues. V lost 4 bases and J lost 1, with 7 bases in between. Germline V CDR1 and CDR2: KGHSH, LQKENI. CDR3 protein: CASSRTPQETQYF. CDR3 DNA sequence: TGTGCCAGCTCACGGACTCCCCAAGAGACCCAGTACTTC.

CDR3 amino acids: CASSHAGRGKAGELFF. The CDR3 DNA sequence: TGTGCCAGCAGTCATGCGGGAAGAGGGAAGGCCGGGGAGCTGTTTTTT. The chain has TRBV7-3 and TRBJ2-2, with D perhaps matching TRBD2 (6 bases). Between the trimmed V and J ends, which lost 6 bases and 6 bases, there was a span of 20 bases. This CDR3 contains 16 residues. Germline V CDR1 and CDR2: SGHTA, FQGTGA.

The chain recombines TRBV6-1 with TRBJ1-5, with 7 bases lining up with TRBD1. The V gene end was trimmed by 2 bases and the J gene end by 2 bases; junction bases not matched to a gene: 6. CDR3 length: 16 amino acids. The germline gives CDR1 MNHNS, CDR2 SASEGT. The CDR3 nucleotides read TGTGCCAGCAGTGAATTTCCCAGGGGGGGCAATCAGCCCCAGCATTTT. Translating gives CASSEFPRGGNQPQHF.

The chain combines TRBV5-1 with TRBJ2-7; D possibly corresponds to TRBD1 (6 bases). Per the germline V gene, CDR1 is SGHRS and CDR2 is YFSETQ. There are 18 residues in the CDR3. V gave up 0 bases and J gave up 2 bases, with 21 bases separating them. For the CDR3, the DNA is TGCGCCAGCAGCTTGGGCCTAAGGACGACAGGTATTACCTACGAGCAGTACTTC. This encodes CASSLGLRTTGITYEQYF. Drawing the rest from reference TRBV5-1 and TRBJ2-7, the complete variable domain is KAGVTQTPRYLIKTRGQQVTLSCSPISGHRSVSWYQQTPGQGLQFLFEYFSETQRNKGNFPGRFSGRQFSNSRSEMNVSTLELGDSALYLCASSLGLRTTGITYEQYFGPGTRLTVT.

This sequence joins TRBV19 and TRBJ2-7, with 8 bases matching TRBD1. This CDR3 contains 13 residues. Per the germline V gene, CDR1 is LNHDA and CDR2 is SQIVND (reference sequence). Trimming cost V 3 bases and J 6 bases; bases outside gene matches: 4. In nucleotides, the CDR3 is TGTGCCAGTAGTATCGCAGGGGGCGGCGAGCAGTACTTC. Translation: CASSIAGGGEQYF.

The chain joins TRBV7-9 to TRBJ1-2, with TRBD1 matching over 7 bases. CDR1 SEHNR and CDR2 FQNEAQ come from the germline V gene (reference sequence). V trimming: 4 bases; J trimming: 3 bases; junction bases outside the gene matches: 5. The CDR3 consists of 14 residues. CDR3 DNA sequence: TGTGCCAGCAGCTCCAAAACAGGGGACTATGGCTACACCTTC. Its protein is CASSSKTGDYGYTF. The whole variable domain, filled in from reference TRBV7-9 and TRBJ1-2, reads DTGVSQNPRHKITKRGQNVTFRCDPISEHNRLYWYRQTLGQGPEFLTYFQNEAQLEKSRLLSDRFSAERPKGSFSTLEIQRTEQGDSAMYLCASSSKTGDYGYTFGSGTRLTVV.

The chain's CDR3 is CASSESQGFMNTEAFF. CDR3 coding DNA: TGTGCCAGCAGTGAATCCCAGGGCTTCATGAACACTGAAGCTTTCTTT. This chain connects TRBV6-1 to TRBJ1-1; D may be TRBD1 (5 bases). The germline CDR1 and CDR2 sequences are MNHNS and SASEGT. CDR3 length equals 16 residues. Between the trimmed V and J ends, which lost 2 bases and 0 bases, there was a span of 13 bases.

The chain recombines TRBV7-9 with TRBJ1-1; 7 nucleotides align to TRBD1. This CDR3 has 13 amino acids. The V segment lost 6 bases and the J segment 8 bases; nucleotides outside the gene matches: 9. Germline V gives CDR1 SEHNR, CDR2 FQNEAQ (reference sequence). The CDR3 region is CASRQNTGAEAFF. The CDR3 DNA reads as TGTGCCAGCAGACAAAATACAGGGGCCGAAGCTTTCTTT.

The chain is built from TRBV28 and TRBJ2-7; TRBD2 matches 7 bases. V lost 9 bases and J lost 2; bases outside the gene matches: 10. This CDR3 has 14 amino acids. Germline values: CDR1 MDHEN, CDR2 SYDVKM. The CDR3 nucleotides read TGTGCCAGTAAGAACGGGAGGCCACCCTACGAGCAGTACTTC. This codes for CASKNGRPPYEQYF.